The source of this T cell receptor beta chain is a study of blood T cell repertoires in COVID-19. Study summary: Samples taken during acute and convalescent COVID-19 were collected in the United States, Italy and Spain. T cells, B-cell-depleted T cells, or PBMCs supplied cDNA or gDNA.

In the original workflow: The authors estimated nucleated cell counts from reference gene primer amplification. Only in-frame clones appear in the TCRdb table, and some are missing; sequencing was by immunoSEQ multiplex PCR. The V and J calls and clone size were taken over from that table, and D and trimming were inferred from the DNA. This table holds roughly 160,000 clones, more than 85% found once. CDR3 length equals 15 residues. V lost 7 bases and J lost 0, with 12 bases in between. The germline gives CDR1 KGHDR, CDR2 SFDVKD. V usage is TRBV24-1 and J usage is TRBJ2-1, with D perhaps matching TRBD1 (5 bases). Sequencing used peripheral blood. The source is a man aged 50 or older with acute or convalescent COVID-19. CDR3 amino acids: CATRQDDSSYNEQFF. CDR3 coding DNA: TGTGCCACCAGACAGGACGACAGCTCCTACAATGAGCAGTTCTTC.